This T cell receptor (beta chain) was observed in a study of T cells in women clearing cervical HPV infection. Background on the study: For cases, blood was sampled a median around 140 days after lesion detection, interquartile range roughly 80 to 200 days.

General study results and limits: A classifier using richness and V gene abundances reached an AUC of roughly 0.8.

Comments on this clone: Its target is not known. The read ends 3 residues early relative to the CDR3; the germline J gene fills the gap.

The germline V gene encodes CDR1 KGHSH and CDR2 LQKENI. V dropped 5 bases and J dropped 1; count of bases not matched to a gene: 7. This CDR3 spans 16 amino acids. Cervical HPV DNA detected by MY09/MY11 PCR, typed by dot-blot. TCRdb's copy holds only in-frame clones and misses some; the assay was immunoSEQ multiplex PCR. The listing records some 20,000 clones. This sequence originates from a woman aged 18-70 years with a cervical HPV16 infection that either progressed to CIN3+ or cleared (not recorded which). The chain employs TRBV18 and TRBJ2-3; TRBD2 agrees at 9 bases. The source material was blood buffy coat. CDR3 DNA (partial): TGTGCCAGCTCAACCGGGCCTAGCGGGGGCACAGATACG. Protein product: CASSTGPSGGTDT. The CDR3 in full is CASSTGPSGGTDTQYF.